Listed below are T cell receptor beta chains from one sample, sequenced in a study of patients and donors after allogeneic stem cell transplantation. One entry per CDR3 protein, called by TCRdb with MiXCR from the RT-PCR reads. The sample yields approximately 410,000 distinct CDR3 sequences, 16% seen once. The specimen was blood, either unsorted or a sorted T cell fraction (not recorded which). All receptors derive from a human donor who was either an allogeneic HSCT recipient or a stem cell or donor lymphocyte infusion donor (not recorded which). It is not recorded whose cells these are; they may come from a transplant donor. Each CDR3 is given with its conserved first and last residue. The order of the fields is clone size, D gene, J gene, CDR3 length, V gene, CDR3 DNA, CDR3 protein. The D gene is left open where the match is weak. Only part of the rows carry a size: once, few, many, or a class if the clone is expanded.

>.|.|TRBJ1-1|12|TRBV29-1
TGCAGCGTTGATTTGGGGGTCACTGAAGCTTTCTTT
CSVDLGVTEAFF
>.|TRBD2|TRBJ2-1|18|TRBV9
TGTGCCAGCAGCGTAGGGGCGGGAGGGCCAAGGTCCTACAATGAGCAGTTCTTC
CASSVGAGGPRSYNEQFF
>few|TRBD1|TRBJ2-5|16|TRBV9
TGTGCCAGCAGCGTCTGGGGACAGGGGGCCCAAGAGACCCAGTACTTC
CASSVWGQGAQETQYF
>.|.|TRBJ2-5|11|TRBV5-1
TGCGCCAGCACCGTCGAAGAGACCCAGTACTTC
CASTVEETQYF
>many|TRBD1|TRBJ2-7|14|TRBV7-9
TGTGCCAGCAGCGCGGGACAGGGGGAATACGAGCAGTACTTC
CASSAGQGEYEQYF
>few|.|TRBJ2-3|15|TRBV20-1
TGCAGTGCTAGTTTGCGGCGGGGTCCCACAGATACGCAGTATTTT
CSASLRRGPTDTQYF
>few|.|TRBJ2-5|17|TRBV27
TGTGCCAGCAGTCCCCCCTTGATTGGCCTAGTAAGGGAGACCCAGTACTTC
CASSPPLIGLVRETQYF
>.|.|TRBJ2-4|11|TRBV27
TGTGCCAGCAGGGGGGCAAACATTCAGTACTTC
CASRGANIQYF
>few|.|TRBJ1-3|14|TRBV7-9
TGTGCCAGCAGCGCCCGGGACGGGGGAAACACCATATATTTT
CASSARDGGNTIYF
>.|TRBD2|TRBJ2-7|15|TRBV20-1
TGCAGTGCTACGGGACTAGCGGGAGTAAACTACGAGCAGTACTTC
CSATGLAGVNYEQYF
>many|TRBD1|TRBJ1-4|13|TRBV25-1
TGTGCCAGCACTCCTGGGACAGTCGAAAAACTGTTTTTT
CASTPGTVEKLFF
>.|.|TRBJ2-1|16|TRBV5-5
TGTGCCAGCAGCCCGGGTGGGCTGGGCAGGATCCATGAGCAGTTCTTC
CASSPGGLGRIHEQFF
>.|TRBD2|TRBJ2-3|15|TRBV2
TGTGCCAGCAGTATTAGCGGGAGACTGGCAGATACGCAGTATTTT
CASSISGRLADTQYF
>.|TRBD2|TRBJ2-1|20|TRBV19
TGTGCCAGTAGTATAAGGGCTAGCGGGAGAGTGGGGGCTACCTACAATGAGCAGTTCTTC
CASSIRASGRVGATYNEQFF
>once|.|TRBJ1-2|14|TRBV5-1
TGCGCCAGCAGCTTGCCCTGGCAGCAGGATGGCTACACCTTC
CASSLPWQQDGYTF
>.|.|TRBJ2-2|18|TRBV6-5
TGTGCCAGCAGTTATACCGGACCGACGGATACGAACACCGGGGAGCTGTTTTTT
CASSYTGPTDTNTGELFF
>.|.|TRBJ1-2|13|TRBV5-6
TGTGCCAGCAGTTACGACAGCGTAGGTGGCTACACCTTC
CASSYDSVGGYTF
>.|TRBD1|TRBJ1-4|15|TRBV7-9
TGTGCCAGCAGCTTGCCGGGACAGCTTAATGAAAAACTGTTTTTT
CASSLPGQLNEKLFF